Here is one T cell receptor (beta chain) with its context. Its specificity is not known. These data are taken from a study of long-term antiretroviral therapy in people with HIV. Overall study findings and caveats: Subsequent to ART, diversity was augmented yet persisted below that of transplant donor controls.

Each contributor possessed a minimum of one pre-ART and a minimum of two post-ART PBMC samples. The CDR3 totals 14 residues. Trimming cost V 5 bases and J 0 bases, with 5 bases left between them. Germline values: CDR1 SEHNR, CDR2 FQNEAQ (reference sequence). Researchers report immunoSEQ v3.0 was run at survey level. Each sample had sequencing targeting about 35,000-50,000 T-cell genomes. Sequencing used immunoSEQ multiplex PCR; TCRdb keeps in-frame clones, though not all of them. Of 25,000 to 35,000 clones listed, approximately 90% are singletons. This TCR was recovered from a man aged 50-59 years with HIV. The sequences come from unsorted PBMCs, collected 3.2 years before starting antiretroviral therapy. The V and J genes are TRBV7-9 and TRBJ2-6; the D is unclear. CDR3: CASSPVSGANVLTF. In nucleotides, the CDR3 is TGTGCCAGCAGCCCTGTCTCTGGGGCCAACGTCCTGACTTTC. The full variable domain, with the rest looked up from reference TRBV7-9 and TRBJ2-6, is DTGVSQNPRHKITKRGQNVTFRCDPISEHNRLYWYRQTLGQGPEFLTYFQNEAQLEKSRLLSDRFSAERPKGSFSTLEIQRTEQGDSAMYLCASSPVSGANVLTFGAGSRLTVL.